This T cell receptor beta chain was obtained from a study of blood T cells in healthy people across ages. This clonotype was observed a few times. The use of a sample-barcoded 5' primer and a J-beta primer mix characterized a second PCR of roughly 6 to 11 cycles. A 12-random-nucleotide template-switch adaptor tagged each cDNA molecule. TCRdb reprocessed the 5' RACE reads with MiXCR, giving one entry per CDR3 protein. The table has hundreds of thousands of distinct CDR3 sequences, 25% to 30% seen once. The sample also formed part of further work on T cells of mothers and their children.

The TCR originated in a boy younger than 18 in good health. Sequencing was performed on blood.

CDR3 sequence: CASSLEGGNHYEQYF. CDR3 sequence (DNA): TGTGCCAGCAGCTTAGAGGGCGGAAACCACTACGAGCAGTACTTC. V usage is TRBV7-9 and J usage is TRBJ2-1; D gene ambiguous. The J call is uncertain, as TRBJ2-7 better fits the DNA end. From germline, CDR1 is SEHNR and CDR2 FQNEAQ (reference sequence). The CDR3 length is 15 residues.